Following are 5 T cell receptor beta chains from one sample sequenced in a study of blood T cells in healthy people across ages. The second PCR ran about 6 to 12 cycles with a sample-barcoded 5' primer and J-beta primers. TCRdb processed the 5' RACE reads anew with MiXCR; each CDR3 protein has one entry. This table holds about 1.8 million distinct CDR3 sequences, 40% to 55% found once. The sample taken for sequencing was blood. These receptors were obtained from a woman aged 40 to 50 in good health.

This clonotype appeared a few times. CDR3 sequence reads: CSAGTGIGYGYTF. The CDR3 coding sequence is TGCAGCGCCGGGACGGGAATAGGATATGGCTACACCTTC. This sequence joins TRBV29-1 and TRBJ1-2, with D perhaps matching TRBD1 (5 bases). V lost 7 bases and J 5 bases, leaving 17 bases between the germline ends. The CDR3 sequence is 13 residues long. Germline assignment: CDR1 SQVTM and CDR2 ANQGSEA.

The chain uses TRBV20-1 and TRBJ2-4; 8 bases are a match to TRBD1. Per the germline V gene, CDR1 is DFQATT and CDR2 is SNEGSKA (reference sequence). The CDR3 is 11 amino acids. Trimming at V came to 6 bases and at J to 6 bases, leaving 1 base not matched to a gene. The CDR3 sequence is CSAGTGNIQYF. The CDR3 region has the DNA TGCAGTGCGGGGACAGGAAACATTCAGTACTTC.

This clonotype turned up a few times. The rearrangement uses TRBV7-2 and TRBJ2-6; D tentatively reads TRBD1 or TRBD2 (5 bases each). The CDR3 extends over 16 amino acids. V was cut by 0 bases and J by 0 bases, with 6 bases left in between. Germline lookup yields CDR1 SGHTA and CDR2 FQGNSA. Written as DNA, the CDR3 is TGTGCCAGCAGCTTAGCGAGGGGCTCTGGGGCCAACGTCCTGACTTTC. This gives the protein CASSLARGSGANVLTF.

Note on this clonotype: Its ends do not fully match the called genes, so a read error is possible. V usage is TRBV29-1 and J usage is TRBJ2-5; D is perhaps TRBD2 (6 bases). Looked up from germline, CDR1 is SQVTM and CDR2 is ANQGSEA. The CDR3 runs 14 residues. CDR3 region: CGVDPGGASETQYF. The CDR3 nucleotides read TGCGGCGTTGATCCCGGGGGAGCGTCAGAGACCCAGTACTTC.

Comments on this clonotype: This could be a read error, since a much larger clone is one nucleotide away. This chain uses TRBV7-2 with TRBJ2-4; weak D call: TRBD1 (6 bases). The CDR3 runs to 14 residues. Germline V gene lookup returns CDR1 SGHTA and CDR2 FQGNSA. In DNA, the CDR3 is TGTGCCAGCAGCTCTCCCGGACAGCTAAACATGCAGTACTTC. Amino acids: CASSSPGQLNMQYF.